This passage covers 5 T cell receptor beta chains from one sample sequenced in a study of graft-versus-host responses after intestinal transplantation. Using immunoSEQ multiplex PCR, the repertoire was profiled, and TCRdb retains in-frame clones only, with some absent. The sample yields roughly 12,000 clones, around 84% seen once. Material: PBMCs, obtained around 310 days after intestinal transplant. The receptors originated from a human patient who received an intestinal transplant, so some T cells may come from the graft donor.

This chain links TRBV29-1 with TRBJ1-1; D not certain. CDR1 is SQVTM, CDR2 ANQGSEA, per germline. This CDR3 is 10 amino acids long. The V end lost 7 bases, the J end lost 3 bases, and 6 bases lay between the germline ends. The CDR3 sequence: CSGKDTEAFF. Here the CDR3 DNA reads TGCAGCGGGAAGGACACTGAAGCTTTCTTT.

This clone was seen more than once but under ten times. This chain links TRBV19 with TRBJ2-5; no clear D gene. CDR1 is LNHDA, CDR2 SQIVND, per germline (reference sequence). V was pared by 2 bases and J by 4 bases, with 8 bases between. The CDR3 extends over 13 amino acids. The CDR3 bases are TGTGCCAGTAGTATAAATTCGGGAGAGACCCAGTACTTC. Encoded protein: CASSINSGETQYF. Full variable domain (remainder filled in from reference TRBV19 and TRBJ2-5): DGGITQSPKYLFRKEGQNVTLSCEQNLNHDAMYWYRQDPGQGLRLIYYSQIVNDFQKGDIAEGYSVSREKKESFPLTVTSAQKNPTAFYLCASSINSGETQYFGPGTRLLVL.

The V gene is TRBV6-1, the J gene TRBJ2-1; 8 nucleotides align to TRBD1. This CDR3 is built from 15 residues. Germline assignment: CDR1 MNHNS and CDR2 SASEGT. Unmatched junction bases numbered 4, after V lost 6 bases and J lost 0 bases. In DNA form, the CDR3 reads TGTGCCAGCAGGAGTACAGGGGGCTCCTACAATGAGCAGTTCTTC. Encoded protein: CASRSTGGSYNEQFF.

The chain employs TRBV7-9 and TRBJ2-4; D remains unclear. The CDR3 totals 16 residues. The germline CDR1 and CDR2 sequences are SEHNR and FQNEAQ (reference sequence). The germline V and J ends were trimmed by 3 bases and 0 bases, with 12 bases remaining between them. CDR3 protein: CASSFNSGAAKNIQYF. The CDR3, as DNA: TGTGCCAGCAGCTTTAACTCCGGCGCAGCCAAAAACATTCAGTACTTC.

The J gene is TRBJ2-1, the V gene TRBV14, with 9 positions matching TRBD2. V lost 4 bases, J lost 4 bases, and 11 bases stayed unmatched. Germline CDR1 reads SGHDN; CDR2 reads FVKESK. The CDR3 is 17 residues long. The CDR3 DNA reads as TGTGCCAGCAGCCGCCTAGAGGGCGGGAGGGCTTACAATGAGCAGTTCTTC. Encoded protein: CASSRLEGGRAYNEQFF.